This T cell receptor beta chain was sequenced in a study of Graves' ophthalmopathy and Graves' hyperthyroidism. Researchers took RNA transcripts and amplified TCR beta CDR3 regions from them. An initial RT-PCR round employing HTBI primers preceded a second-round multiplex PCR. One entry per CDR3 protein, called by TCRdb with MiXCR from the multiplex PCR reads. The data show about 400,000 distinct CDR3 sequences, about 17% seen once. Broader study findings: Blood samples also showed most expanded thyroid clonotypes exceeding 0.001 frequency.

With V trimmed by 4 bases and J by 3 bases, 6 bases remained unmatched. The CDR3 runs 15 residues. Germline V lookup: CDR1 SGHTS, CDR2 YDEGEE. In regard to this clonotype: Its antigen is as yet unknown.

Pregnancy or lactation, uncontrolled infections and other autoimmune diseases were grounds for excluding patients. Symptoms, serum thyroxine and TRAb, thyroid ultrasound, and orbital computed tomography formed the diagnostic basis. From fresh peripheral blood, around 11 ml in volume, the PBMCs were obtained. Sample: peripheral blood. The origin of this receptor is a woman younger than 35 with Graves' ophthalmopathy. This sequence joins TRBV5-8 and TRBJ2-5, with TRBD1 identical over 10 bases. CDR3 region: CASSPAGQGKETQYF. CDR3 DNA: TGTGCCAGCAGCCCCGCGGGACAGGGGAAAGAGACCCAGTACTTC.